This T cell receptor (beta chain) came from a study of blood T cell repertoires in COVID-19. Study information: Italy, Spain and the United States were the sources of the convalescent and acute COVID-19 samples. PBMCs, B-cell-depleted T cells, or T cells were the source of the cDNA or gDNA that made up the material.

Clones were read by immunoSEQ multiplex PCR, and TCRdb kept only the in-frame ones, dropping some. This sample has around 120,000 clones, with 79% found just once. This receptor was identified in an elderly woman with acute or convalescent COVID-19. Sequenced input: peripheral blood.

The CDR3 loop is CASSSHRGGTEAFF. CDR3 sequence (DNA): TGTGCCAGCAGTTCGCACAGGGGAGGCACTGAAGCTTTCTTT. The V gene is TRBV6-5, the J gene TRBJ1-1; 7 bases align to TRBD1. Germline V gene lookup returns CDR1 MNHEY and CDR2 SVGAGI. The CDR3 consists of 14 residues. Germline trimming cut 4 bases from V and 4 bases from J; bases unmatched to any gene: 6.